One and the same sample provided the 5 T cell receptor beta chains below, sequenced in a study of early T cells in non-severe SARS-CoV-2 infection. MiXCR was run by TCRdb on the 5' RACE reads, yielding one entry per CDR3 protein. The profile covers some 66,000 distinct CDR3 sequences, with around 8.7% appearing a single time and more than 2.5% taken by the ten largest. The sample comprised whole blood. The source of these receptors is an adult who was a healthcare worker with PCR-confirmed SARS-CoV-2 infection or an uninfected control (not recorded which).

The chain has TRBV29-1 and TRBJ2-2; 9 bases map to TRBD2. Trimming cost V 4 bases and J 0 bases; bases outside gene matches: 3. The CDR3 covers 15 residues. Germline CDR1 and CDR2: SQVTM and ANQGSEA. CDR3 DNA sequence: TGCAGCGTTGGGCGGACTAGCGCGAACACCGGGGAGCTGTTTTTT. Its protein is CSVGRTSANTGELFF.

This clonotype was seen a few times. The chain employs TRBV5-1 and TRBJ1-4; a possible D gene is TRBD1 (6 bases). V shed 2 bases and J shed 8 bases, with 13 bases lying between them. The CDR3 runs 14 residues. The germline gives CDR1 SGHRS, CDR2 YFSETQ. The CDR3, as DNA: TGCGCCAGCAGCTTCGAGGGGGTGCAGGAAAAACTGTTTTTT. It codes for CASSFEGVQEKLFF. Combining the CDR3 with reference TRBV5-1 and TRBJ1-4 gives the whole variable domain KAGVTQTPRYLIKTRGQQVTLSCSPISGHRSVSWYQQTPGQGLQFLFEYFSETQRNKGNFPGRFSGRQFSNSRSEMNVSTLELGDSALYLCASSFEGVQEKLFFGSGTQLSVL.

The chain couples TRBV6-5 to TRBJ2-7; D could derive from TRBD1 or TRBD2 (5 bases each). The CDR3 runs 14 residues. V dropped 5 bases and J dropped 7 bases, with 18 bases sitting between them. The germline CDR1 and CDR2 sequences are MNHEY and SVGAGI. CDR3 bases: TGTGCCAGCAGTATTCGGGACCCTGCTAGAGAGCAGTACTTC. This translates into CASSIRDPAREQYF.

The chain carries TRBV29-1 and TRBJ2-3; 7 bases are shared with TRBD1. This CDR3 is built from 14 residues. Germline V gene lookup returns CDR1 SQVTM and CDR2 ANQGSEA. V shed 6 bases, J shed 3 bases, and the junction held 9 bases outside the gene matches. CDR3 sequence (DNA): TGCAGCGTCCTAAGGACAGGCCTAACAGATACGCAGTATTTT. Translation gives CSVLRTGLTDTQYF.

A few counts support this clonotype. The DNA for the CDR3 is TGCAGTGCGACCAGCGGGAACGGGGAGACCCAGTACTTC. Encoded protein: CSATSGNGETQYF. This chain links TRBV20-1 with TRBJ2-5; TRBD2 matches at 7 bases. V lost 6 bases and J lost 5; bases outside the gene matches: 9. The CDR3 is 13 residues long. Germline V gene data show CDR1 as DFQATT and CDR2 as SNEGSKA (reference sequence).